One TCR beta chain is described in this entry. PCR employed 60 Vbeta and 13 Jbeta primers. Assay used: immunoSEQ multiplex PCR; TCRdb lists only in-frame clones, some missing. The sample shows approximately 130,000 clones, about 78% of them seen only once. The CDR3 runs 13 residues. Germline V lookup: CDR1 LNHDA, CDR2 SQIVND (reference sequence). Trimming cost V 3 bases and J 0 bases, with 3 bases left between them. The sample comes from a study of cytomegalovirus exposure and HLA in healthy donors. The sample taken for sequencing was PBMCs. The sequence came from a man in his fifties or sixties in good health and CMV-seronegative. V and J are TRBV19 and TRBJ1-5; D is undetermined. CDR3 in amino acids: CASSISSNQPQHF. For the CDR3, the DNA is TGTGCCAGTAGTATTAGTAGCAATCAGCCCCAGCATTTT.